Listed below are T cell receptor beta chains from one sample, sequenced in a study of control samples from healthy donors and cancer patients. Repertoires were generated with immunoSEQ multiplex PCR, while TCRdb's copy carries only in-frame clones and drops some. The data contain 150,000 to 160,000 clones, approximately 94% of them singletons. Sequences were obtained from blood. All receptors derive from a man aged 40-49 years in good health. Each CDR3 is given with its conserved first and last residue. The D gene is left open where the match is weak. Clone size is given for some rows only: seen once, a few or many times, or a class if the clone is expanded.

j_gene | abundance | d_gene | v_gene | CDR3aa | CDR3nt
TRBJ2-7 | NA | TRBD2 | TRBV4-2 | CASSLGLAENYEQYF | TGTGCCAGCAGCTTGGGACTAGCGGAGAACTACGAGCAGTACTTC
TRBJ1-2 | NA | NA | TRBV20-1 | CSASLTGQGNYGYTF | TGCAGTGCTAGTCTTACGGGGCAGGGAAACTATGGCTACACCTTC
TRBJ2-3 | NA | NA | TRBV10-2 | CASSRPVRGTDTQYF | TGCGCCAGCAGCCGTCCCGTTAGAGGCACAGATACGCAGTATTTT
TRBJ1-2 | NA | TRBD1 | TRBV29-1 | CSVDLFVSGGIATTF | TGCAGCGTTGACCTCTTTGTGTCAGGGGGCATTGCAACCACCTTC
TRBJ1-3 | NA | NA | TRBV12-5 | CASGPGYGNTIYF | TGTGCTAGTGGTCCAGGGTACGGAAACACCATATATTTT
TRBJ1-1 | NA | NA | TRBV19 | CATIQRHNTEAFF | TGTGCCACCATACAGCGACATAACACTGAAGCTTTCTTT
TRBJ1-1 | NA | NA | TRBV6-2/TRBV6-3 | CASSYGQTNTEAFF | TGTGCCAGCAGTTACGGTCAGACGAACACTGAAGCTTTCTTT
TRBJ1-4 | NA | NA | TRBV7-9 | CASSLGTTNEKLFF | TGTGCCAGCAGCTTAGGCACAACTAATGAAAAACTGTTTTTT
TRBJ1-5 | NA | NA | TRBV6-5 | CASSGRVGDQPQHF | TGTGCCAGCAGCGGAAGGGTTGGCGATCAGCCCCAGCATTTT
TRBJ2-1 | NA | NA | TRBV6-1 | CASSARGAGTYNEQFF | TGTGCCAGCAGTGCTCGGGGAGCAGGGACCTACAATGAGCAGTTCTTC
TRBJ1-2 | NA | NA | TRBV4-1 | CASSQDEGGNYGYTF | TGCGCCAGCAGCCAAGATGAGGGAGGGAACTATGGCTACACCTTC
TRBJ1-2 | NA | NA | TRBV7-8 | CASSLAPRVIGGYTF | TGTGCCAGCAGCTTAGCCCCGCGGGTGATTGGAGGCTACACCTTC
TRBJ1-1 | NA | TRBD1 | TRBV18 | CASSAGTGGEAFF | TGTGCCAGCTCGGCGGGGACAGGGGGTGAAGCTTTCTTT
TRBJ1-2 | NA | NA | TRBV7-2 | CASSGASGNYGYTF | TGTGCCAGCAGCGGGGCCTCTGGGAACTATGGCTACACCTTC
TRBJ2-1 | NA | TRBD1 | TRBV27 | CASSWTGAINEQFF | TGTGCCAGCAGTTGGACAGGGGCGATCAATGAGCAGTTCTTC
TRBJ2-1 | NA | NA | TRBV6-2/TRBV6-3 | CASSYDSYNEQFF | TGTGCCAGCAGTTACGACTCCTACAATGAGCAGTTCTTC
TRBJ1-4 | NA | TRBD1 | TRBV7-2 | CASSSDREGEKLFF | TGTGCCAGCAGCTCAGACAGGGAAGGTGAAAAACTGTTTTTT
TRBJ1-1 | NA | NA | TRBV6-2/TRBV6-3 | CASSYSGWTEAFF | TGTGCCAGCAGTTATTCAGGGTGGACTGAAGCTTTCTTT
TRBJ2-3 | NA | TRBD2 | TRBV7-8 | CASSLMGLAGTDTQYF | TGTGCCAGCAGCTTAATGGGACTAGCGGGCACAGATACGCAGTATTTT
TRBJ2-7 | NA | NA | TRBV7-9 | CASSYTGTEQYF | TGTGCCAGCAGCTACACAGGGACCGAGCAGTACTTC
TRBJ1-3 | few | TRBD1 | TRBV29-1 | CSVRGPGNTIYF | TGCAGCGTCAGGGGGCCTGGAAACACCATATATTTT
TRBJ1-3 | NA | NA | TRBV6-5 | CATSGNTIYF | TGTGCCACCTCTGGAAACACCATATATTTT
TRBJ1-1 | NA | NA | TRBV27 | CASSSTEIWGRRTEAFF | TGTGCCAGCAGTTCCACAGAAATCTGGGGGAGACGCACTGAAGCTTTCTTT
TRBJ2-1 | once | NA | TRBV4-1 | CASSPLSGFYNEQFF | TGCGCCAGCAGCCCGTTGTCGGGGTTCTACAATGAGCAGTTCTTC
TRBJ2-1 | NA | NA | TRBV6-4 | CASSRETGNEQFF | TGTGCCAGCAGTAGGGAGACTGGCAATGAGCAGTTCTTC
TRBJ2-1 | once | NA | TRBV11-2 | CASTPPGVRNEQFF | TGTGCCAGCACCCCCCCGGGGGTGAGGAATGAGCAGTTCTTC
TRBJ2-7 | NA | NA | TRBV6-2/TRBV6-3 | CASSYSSTGETYEQYF | TGTGCCAGCAGTTACTCGAGCACGGGGGAGACCTACGAGCAGTACTTC
TRBJ1-1 | NA | NA | TRBV18 | CASSPPTNTEAFF | TGTGCCAGCTCACCACCGACGAACACTGAAGCTTTCTTT